This T cell receptor beta chain was recorded in a study of blood T cells in healthy people across ages. The amount of total RNA extracted per sample was at least 5 micrograms. The authors ran a second PCR of roughly 6 to 12 cycles using a sample-barcoded 5' primer and a J-beta primer mix. TCRdb reprocessed the 5' RACE reads with MiXCR, giving one entry per CDR3 protein. Altogether fewer than 750,000 distinct CDR3 sequences are present, roughly 48% being singletons, with the ten largest covering around 25%. As regards this clonotype: Its specificity is not known.

CDR1 is DFQATT and CDR2 is SNEGSKA in the germline V gene (reference sequence). Trimming shortened V by 1 base and J by 4 bases, and 17 bases separated the two germline ends. The CDR3 contains 16 residues. Study observations and caveats: Unsorted PBMC input precluded a conclusive naive versus antigen-experienced comparison.

The TCR comes from a man of 80 years or more in good health. The V call is TRBV20-1, the J call TRBJ2-1; D unresolved. Input material: blood. The DNA of the CDR3 is TGCAGTGCTAGAGCCTCGGCGAGAACACCTTACAATGAGCAGTTCTTC. It translates to CSARASARTPYNEQFF.